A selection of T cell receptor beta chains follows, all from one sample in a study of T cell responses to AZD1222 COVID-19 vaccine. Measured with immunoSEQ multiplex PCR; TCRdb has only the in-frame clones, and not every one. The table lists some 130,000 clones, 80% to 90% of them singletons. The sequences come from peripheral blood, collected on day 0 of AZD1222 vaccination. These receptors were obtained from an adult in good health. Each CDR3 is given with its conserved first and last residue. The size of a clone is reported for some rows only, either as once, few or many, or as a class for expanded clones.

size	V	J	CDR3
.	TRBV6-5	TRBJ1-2	CASGDTGDESYGYTF
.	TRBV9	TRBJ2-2	CASSVDYSRRGTGELFF
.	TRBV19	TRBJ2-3	CASSFTPLGLAGPTDTQYF
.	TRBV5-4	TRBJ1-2	CASSSGQVYGYTF
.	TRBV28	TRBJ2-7	CASPPAGSGVYEQYF
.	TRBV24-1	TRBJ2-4	CATSGGGSDIQYF
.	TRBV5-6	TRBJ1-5	CASSLDGGFWPQHF
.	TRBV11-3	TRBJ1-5	CASSLESGNQPQHF
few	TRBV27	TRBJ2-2	CASSLNGGLGGELFF
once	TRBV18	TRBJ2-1	CASSPPSATYNEQFF
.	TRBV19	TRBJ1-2	CASNLIHGGRGLGYTF
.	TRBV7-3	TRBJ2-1	CASSPTRGQGTFVEQFF
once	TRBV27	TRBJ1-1	CASSSALGEAFF
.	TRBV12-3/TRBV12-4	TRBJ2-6	CASSSTGANVLTF
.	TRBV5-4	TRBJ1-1	CASSEDRVGAFF
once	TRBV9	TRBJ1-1	CASSPGQGWTEAFF
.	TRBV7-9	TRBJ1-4	CASSTYSGEKLFF
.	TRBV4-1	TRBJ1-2	CASSRRTGWEGYTF
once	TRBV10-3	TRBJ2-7	CAISDLAGGAYEQYF
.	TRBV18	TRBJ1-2	CASSPRETLRGGYTF
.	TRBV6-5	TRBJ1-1	CATKGTEAFF
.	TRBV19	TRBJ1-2	CASSWFNGYTF
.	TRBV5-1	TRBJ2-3	CASSLVLAGLWYF
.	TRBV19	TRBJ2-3	CASSIDRVRTDTQYF
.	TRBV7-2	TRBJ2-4	CASSFPQNIQYF
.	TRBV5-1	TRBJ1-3	CASSLAGGSPSGNTIYF
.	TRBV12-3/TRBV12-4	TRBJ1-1	CASRTGTNEAFF
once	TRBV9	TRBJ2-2	CASSVVTRPNTGELFF
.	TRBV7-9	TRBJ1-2	CASSPPLRYRANYGYTF
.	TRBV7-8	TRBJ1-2	CASSARQGGNYGYTF
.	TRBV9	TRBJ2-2	CASSGGLATNTGELFF
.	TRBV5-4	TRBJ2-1	CASSPSTGDNEQFF
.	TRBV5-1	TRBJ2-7	CASSPRGGGDYEQYF
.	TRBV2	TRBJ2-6	CASRKQGAANVLTF
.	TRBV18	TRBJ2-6	CASSPPGGASGANVLTF
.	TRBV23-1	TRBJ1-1	CASTKQREGLVATEAFF
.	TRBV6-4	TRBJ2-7	CASRAGTNHLPGEQYF
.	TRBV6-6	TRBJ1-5	CASIRGAGQPQHF
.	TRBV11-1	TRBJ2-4	CASRPLGAKNIQYF
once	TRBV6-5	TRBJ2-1	CASSFRGLANNEQFF
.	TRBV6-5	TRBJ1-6	CASSISVNYSPLHF
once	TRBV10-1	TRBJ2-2	CASRPGTGLLFF
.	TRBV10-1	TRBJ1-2	CASSETGVAYGYTF
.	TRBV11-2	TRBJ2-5	CASSRTGVGQETQYF
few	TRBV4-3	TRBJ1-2	CASSQDLVTHYGYTF
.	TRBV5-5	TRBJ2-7	CASSGQGGSYEQYF
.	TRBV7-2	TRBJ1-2	CASSLDRSRTNYGYTF